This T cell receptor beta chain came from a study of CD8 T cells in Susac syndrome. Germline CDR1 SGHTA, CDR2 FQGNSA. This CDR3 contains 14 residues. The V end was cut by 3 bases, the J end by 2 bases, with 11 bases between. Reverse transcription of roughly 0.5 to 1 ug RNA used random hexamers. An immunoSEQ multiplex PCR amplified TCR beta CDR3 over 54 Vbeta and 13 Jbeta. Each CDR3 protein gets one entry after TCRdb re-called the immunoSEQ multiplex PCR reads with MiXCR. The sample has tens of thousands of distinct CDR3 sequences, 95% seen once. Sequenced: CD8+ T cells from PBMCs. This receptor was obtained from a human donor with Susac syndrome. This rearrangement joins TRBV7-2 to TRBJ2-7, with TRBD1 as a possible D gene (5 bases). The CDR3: CASSFAGQAYEQYF. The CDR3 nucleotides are TGTGCCAGCAGCTTTGCAGGGCAAGCCTACGAGCAGTACTTC.